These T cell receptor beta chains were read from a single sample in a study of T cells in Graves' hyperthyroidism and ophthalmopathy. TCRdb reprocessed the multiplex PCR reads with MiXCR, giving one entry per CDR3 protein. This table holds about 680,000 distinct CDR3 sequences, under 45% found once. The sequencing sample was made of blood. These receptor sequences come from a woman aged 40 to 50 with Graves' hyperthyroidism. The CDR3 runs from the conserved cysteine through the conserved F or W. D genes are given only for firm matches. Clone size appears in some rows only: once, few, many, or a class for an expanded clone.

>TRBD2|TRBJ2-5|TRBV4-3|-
TGCGCCAGCAGCCAAGAGTTCCGGGGGGAAGAGACCCAGTACTTC
CASSQEFRGEETQYF
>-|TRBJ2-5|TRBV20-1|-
TGCAGTGCTAGCCCCCAGGCCGTTCTATACCAAGAGACCCAGTACTTC
CSASPQAVLYQETQYF
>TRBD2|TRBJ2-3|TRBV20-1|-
TGCAGTGCTACGCCGGGACTAACCCCAGATACGCAGTATTTT
CSATPGLTPDTQYF
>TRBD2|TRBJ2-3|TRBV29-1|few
TGCAGCGTTGAAGGGGGACTAGCAGATACGCAGTATTTT
CSVEGGLADTQYF
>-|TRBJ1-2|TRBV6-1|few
TGTGCCAGCACGGTGTCCCAAATCTATGGCTACACCTTC
CASTVSQIYGYTF
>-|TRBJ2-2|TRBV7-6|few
TGTGCTAGCAGCTTAGCCCCCCCCCCTTTCAACACCGGGGAGCTGTTTTTT
CASSLAPPPFNTGELFF
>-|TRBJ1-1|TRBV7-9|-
TGTGCCAGCAGTCGTACGCCCGAGAACACTGAAGCTTTCTTT
CASSRTPENTEAFF
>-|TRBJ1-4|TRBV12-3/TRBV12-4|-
TGTGCCAGCACCCTGGGAGGCTATAATGAAAAACTGTTTTTT
CASTLGGYNEKLFF
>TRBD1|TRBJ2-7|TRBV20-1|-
TGCAGTGCCCCCCGCCCGGGACAGGTTTACGAGCAGTACTTC
CSAPRPGQVYEQYF
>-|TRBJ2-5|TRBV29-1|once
TGCAGCGCTGGACGGTCCCTCCAAGAGACCCAGTACTTC
CSAGRSLQETQYF
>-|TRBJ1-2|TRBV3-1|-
TGTGCCAGCAGCCCGACCAGTTCACACTATGGCTACACCTTC
CASSPTSSHYGYTF
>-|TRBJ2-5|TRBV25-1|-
TGTGCCAGCTCACGATCGAACAGGGAGGGAGAGACCCAGTACTTC
CASSRSNREGETQYF
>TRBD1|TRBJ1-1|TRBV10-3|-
TGTGCCACCGGACAGGGCCCGCTAACTGAAGCTTTCTTT
CATGQGPLTEAFF
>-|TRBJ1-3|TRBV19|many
TGTGCCAGTAGTCTGCTGACCTCTGGAAACACCATATATTTT
CASSLLTSGNTIYF
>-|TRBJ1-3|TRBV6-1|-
TGTGCCAGCAGTGAAGCGCTTCTGGCAGACTCTGGAAACACCATATATTTT
CASSEALLADSGNTIYF
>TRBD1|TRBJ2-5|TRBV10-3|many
TGTGCCATCAGTGGGGGGACAGACCAAGAGACCCAGTACTTC
CAISGGTDQETQYF
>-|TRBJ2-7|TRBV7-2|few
TGTGCCGGCAGCTTAGTCGCCGGAGACTACGAGCAGTACTTC
CAGSLVAGDYEQYF
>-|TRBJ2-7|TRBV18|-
TGTGCCAGCTCACTGAATGACGACGGGAGCTACGAGCAGTACTTC
CASSLNDDGSYEQYF
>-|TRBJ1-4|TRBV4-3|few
TGCGCCAGCAGCCAAGATGAGTCGTATAGGGGTGAAAAACTGTTTTTT
CASSQDESYRGEKLFF
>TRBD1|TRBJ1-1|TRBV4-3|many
TGCGCCAGCAGCCAAGCGGGACAGCTAGCCACTGAAGCTTTCTTT
CASSQAGQLATEAFF
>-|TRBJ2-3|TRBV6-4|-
TGTGCCAGCAGTGACTCGATGGCGGTGGGGGATACGCAGTATTTT
CASSDSMAVGDTQYF
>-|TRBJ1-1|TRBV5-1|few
TGCGCCAGCAGCTTAGGAATGGCAAGGAACACTGAAGCTTTCTTT
CASSLGMARNTEAFF
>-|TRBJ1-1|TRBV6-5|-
TGTGCCAGCAGTTATTCCCCCCCGTATTCAGGGGCTGAAGCTTTCTTT
CASSYSPPYSGAEAFF
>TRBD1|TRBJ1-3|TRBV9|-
TGTGCCAGCAGCGCGACCGGGACAGGTCGAAACACCATATATTTT
CASSATGTGRNTIYF
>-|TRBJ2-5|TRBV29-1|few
TGCAGCGTGGGGTCAACCGAAGAGACCCAGTACTTC
CSVGSTEETQYF
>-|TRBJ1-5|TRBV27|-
TGTGCCAGCAGTTTCTCACGGGGACAGCCCCAGCATTTT
CASSFSRGQPQHF
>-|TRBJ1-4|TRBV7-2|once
TGTGCCAGCAGCGATCCGGGACTGAGCAATGAAAAACTGTTTTTT
CASSDPGLSNEKLFF
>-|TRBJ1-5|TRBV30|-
TGTGCCTGGAGTGGTAATTACGTAAGTTTACAGCCCCAGCATTTT
CAWSGNYVSLQPQHF
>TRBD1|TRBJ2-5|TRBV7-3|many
TGTGCCAGCAGCTTAGCCCCAGGGGGCTGGGAGACCCAGTACTTC
CASSLAPGGWETQYF
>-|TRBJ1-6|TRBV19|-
TGTGCCAGTAGTATCGGGGCCCGGCAGAATAATTCACCCCTCCACTTT
CASSIGARQNNSPLHF
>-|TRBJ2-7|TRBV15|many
TGTGCCACCAGCTTCATATCGGGCGAGCAGTACTTC
CATSFISGEQYF
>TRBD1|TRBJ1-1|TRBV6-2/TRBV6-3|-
TGTGCCAGCAGTTCGGGGACAGGAGAAGCTTTCTTT
CASSSGTGEAFF
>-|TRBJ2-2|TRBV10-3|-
TGTGCCAGCAGTTCCCCCGGGACACCTAGGGTGAACACCGGGGAGCTGTTTTTT
CASSSPGTPRVNTGELFF
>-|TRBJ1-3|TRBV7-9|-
TGTGCCAGCAGCCTCACAGGGACGGGAGGAAACACCATATATTTT
CASSLTGTGGNTIYF
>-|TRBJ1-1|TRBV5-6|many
TGTGCCAGCGTTCCCGGGCAGGGGACGACTGAAGCTTTCTTT
CASVPGQGTTEAFF
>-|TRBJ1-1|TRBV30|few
TGTGCCTGGAGTACCTCAAGAGACACTGAAGCTTTCTTT
CAWSTSRDTEAFF
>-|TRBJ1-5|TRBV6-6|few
TGTGCCACTACCTTGGGGCAGGGAGGTCAGCCCCAGCATTTT
CATTLGQGGQPQHF
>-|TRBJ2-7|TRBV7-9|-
TGTGCCAGCGCGGGACCCTCCGAGCAGTACTTC
CASAGPSEQYF
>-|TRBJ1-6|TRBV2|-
TGTGCCAGCACCAAAGGACCGGCGGGAACCTATAATTCACCCCTCCACTTT
CASTKGPAGTYNSPLHF
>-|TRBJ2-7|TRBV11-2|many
TGTGCCAGCGACCCCACCCAGGGCGCATACGAGCAGTACTTC
CASDPTQGAYEQYF
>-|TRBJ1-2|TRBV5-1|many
TGCGCCAGCAAGGACAACTATGGCTACACCTTC
CASKDNYGYTF
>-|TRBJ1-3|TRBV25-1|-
TGTGCCAGCAGTTCCCAGGGAGTCGAGGGAAACACCATATATTTT
CASSSQGVEGNTIYF
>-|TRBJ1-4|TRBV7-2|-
TGTGCCAGCAGCCACTCTCTGACAGGTTGGCGTGAAAAACTGTTTTTT
CASSHSLTGWREKLFF
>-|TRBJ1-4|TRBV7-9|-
TGTGCCAGCAGTTTCAATTTCAGGGCCGACGAAAAACTGTTTTTT
CASSFNFRADEKLFF
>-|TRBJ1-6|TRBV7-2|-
TGTGCCAGCAGCTTGAAGACAGTCTTGCCCCTCCACTTT
CASSLKTVLPLHF
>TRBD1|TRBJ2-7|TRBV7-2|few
TGTGCCAGCAGCCGAACCGGGACAGGGTCTACCTACGAGCAGTACTTC
CASSRTGTGSTYEQYF
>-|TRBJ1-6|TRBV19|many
TGTGCCAGTAGTGTGGACAGTAGAGGGGGGTCACCCCTCCACTTT
CASSVDSRGGSPLHF
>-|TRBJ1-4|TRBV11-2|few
TGTGCCAGCAGCACCTCGGGCACTCTTAATGAAAAACTGTTTTTT
CASSTSGTLNEKLFF
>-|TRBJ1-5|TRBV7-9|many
TGTGCCAGCAGCTTTGGCAACCCGGCTCAGCCCCAGCATTTT
CASSFGNPAQPQHF
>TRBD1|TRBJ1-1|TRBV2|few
TGTGCCAGCAGTTCAGGGGGCCTGATCCTCACTGAAGCTTTCTTT
CASSSGGLILTEAFF
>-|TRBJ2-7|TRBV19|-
TGTGCCAGTAGTTCCCGGGGCAGGGGCTTTGAGCAGTACTTC
CASSSRGRGFEQYF
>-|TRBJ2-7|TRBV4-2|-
TGTGCCAGCAGCCGGGTCCTTGGGAGCGTAAGCGAGCAGTACTTC
CASSRVLGSVSEQYF